The 26 T cell receptor beta chains below come from one sample, sequenced in a study of molecular identifiers for immune sequencing clone quantification. Via MiXCR, TCRdb re-called the PCR reads, giving one row per CDR3 protein. The data show approximately 500,000 distinct CDR3 sequences, about 25% seen once. Sequenced sample: naive CD8+ T cells from blood, with Jurkat cell RNA spiked in. Indicated subset: FACS-sorted CD8+CD4-CCR7+CD45RA+ naive T cells. These receptors were obtained from a human donor in good health. Some libraries in this study had Jurkat cell RNA spiked in.

The chain couples TRBV28 to TRBJ1-3, with TRBD1 identical over 10 bases. This CDR3 region has 12 residues. Germline V lookup: CDR1 MDHEN, CDR2 SYDVKM. Germline trimming cut 5 bases from V and 12 bases from J; bases unmatched to any gene: 4. The CDR3 nucleotides read TGTGCCAGCAGTCCTAGGACAGGGGGCATATATTTT. This gives the protein CASSPRTGGIYF.

Comments on this clonotype: A much larger clone lies a single base off, so this may be a read error. V is TRBV7-9 and J is TRBJ2-3; D not certain. Trimming cost V 3 bases and J 4 bases, with 14 bases left between them. Germline-derived CDR1 and CDR2 are SEHNR and FQNEAQ (reference sequence). CDR3 size: 15 residues. The CDR3 DNA reads as TGTGCCAGCAGCTTTGGAGTTAGCCGCGCAGATACGCAGTATTTT. Translated: CASSFGVSRADTQYF.

The CDR3 bases are TGTGCCAGCAGTTCTGGGACCCCAGGGACCCAGTACTTC. Protein sequence: CASSSGTPGTQYF. This chain uses TRBV27 with TRBJ2-5; possibly TRBD1 or TRBD2 for D (5 bases each). The CDR3 runs 13 residues. The germline gives CDR1 MNHEY, CDR2 SMNVEV (reference sequence). Deletions cut 4 bases from V and 7 bases from J, with 13 bases between.

This clonotype has just a few counts. One end of the junction does not line up with germline, which may come from a read error. V usage is TRBV11-2 and J usage is TRBJ1-5, with D tentatively TRBD1 (5 bases). The germline V gene has CDR1 SGHAT and CDR2 FQNNGV. The CDR3 has 16 amino acids. The CDR3 here is CASSAGTSYSNQPPHF. In DNA, the CDR3 is TGTGCCAGCAGCGCCGGGACGTCGTACAGCAATCAGCCCCCGCATTTT.

This clonotype came up many times. The rearrangement joins TRBV25-1 to TRBJ2-7; D gene uncertain. Trimming pared 4 bases from V and 1 base from J, leaving 8 bases between. Germline-derived CDR1 and CDR2 are MGHDK and SYGVNS. The CDR3 runs to 13 residues. The DNA of the CDR3 is TGTGCCAGCAGTGCGGTACTTTCCTACGAGCAGTACTTC. It is translated as CASSAVLSYEQYF.

The chain links TRBV11-2 to TRBJ2-1; TRBD2 is a possible D gene (7 bases). CDR1 is SGHAT, CDR2 FQNNGV, per germline. V was shortened by 2 bases and J by 8 bases, with 16 bases between the two germline ends. This CDR3 is 15 amino acids long. CDR3 sequence: CASSLCGGGLDEQFF. CDR3 nucleotides: TGTGCCAGCAGCTTATGTGGGGGGGGCCTGGATGAGCAGTTCTTC.

There are many counts of this clonotype. The rearrangement joins TRBV7-2 to TRBJ2-3, with 8 nucleotides matching TRBD2. V trimming: 4 bases; J trimming: 6 bases; junction bases outside the gene matches: 9. CDR1 and CDR2 from the germline V gene are SGHTA and FQGNSA. CDR3 length equals 15 residues. CDR3 sequence (DNA): TGTGCCAGCAGCTCCCTAGCGGGCCCTCACGATACGCAGTATTTT. This encodes CASSSLAGPHDTQYF.

This clonotype showed up many times. V and J are TRBV28 and TRBJ1-4, with 8 bases fitting TRBD1. V trimming: 5 bases; J trimming: 8 bases; junction bases outside the gene matches: 7. CDR1 MDHEN and CDR2 SYDVKM come from the germline V gene. This CDR3 spans 14 amino acids. CDR3 loop: CASSPGQGGEKLFF. The DNA of the CDR3 is TGTGCCAGCAGTCCAGGACAGGGAGGGGAAAAACTGTTTTTT.

Regarding this clonotype: This may stem from a read error, because a much larger clone lies one nucleotide away. V is TRBV15 and J is TRBJ1-1, with 9 bases identical to TRBD1. The CDR3 length is 15 residues. With V trimmed by 5 bases and J by 5 bases, 9 bases remained unmatched. Germline-derived CDR1 and CDR2 are LNHNV and YYDKDF (reference sequence). The CDR3 region has the DNA TGTGCCACCAGCGGACCCGGGACAGGGTTAACTGAAGCTTTCTTT. Protein sequence: CATSGPGTGLTEAFF.

This clonotype appeared a few times. V gene TRBV30 combines with J gene TRBJ1-5; 7 bases map to TRBD1. The J segment lost 9 bases and the V segment lost 2 bases, leaving 7 bases of the junction unmatched. The CDR3 covers 13 residues. Looked up from germline, CDR1 is GTSNPN and CDR2 is SVGIG (reference sequence). The CDR3 sequence is CAWSFRQGWPQHF. CDR3 sequence (DNA): TGTGCCTGGAGTTTTAGACAGGGATGGCCCCAGCATTTT.

The genes are TRBV20-1 and TRBJ2-3; tentative D call: TRBD2 (5 bases). V lost 0 bases, J lost 1 base, and 14 bases lay in between. CDR1 and CDR2 (germline): DFQATT, SNEGSKA (reference sequence). This CDR3 contains 16 residues. CDR3 residues: CSARDPSGIGTDTQYF. CDR3 in DNA: TGCAGTGCTAGAGATCCGAGCGGAATAGGCACAGATACGCAGTATTTT.

Only a few counts were recorded for this clonotype. V and J are TRBV19 and TRBJ2-3, with D unclear. V was pared by 3 bases and J by 5 bases, with 9 bases between. This CDR3 is built from 13 residues. Germline CDR1 is LNHDA and CDR2 is SQIVND (reference sequence). The CDR3 DNA reads as TGTGCCAGTAGTATTGGTCTGGGAGATACGCAGTATTTT. Protein product: CASSIGLGDTQYF.

This clonotype has just one count. Since a much larger clone is just one base distant, this may be a read error. The rearrangement links TRBV7-9 to TRBJ1-1; 7 bases map to TRBD1. Germline V gene data show CDR1 as SEHNR and CDR2 as FQNEAQ (reference sequence). The CDR3 length is 13 residues. V gave up 3 bases and J gave up 11 bases; unmatched junction bases: 9. The CDR3 nucleotides are TGTGCCAGCAGCTTGGAGACAGGGACATTGGCTTTCTTT. It is translated as CASSLETGTLAFF.

About this clonotype: A much larger clone differs by one base, so this may be a read error. CDR3 in amino acids: CSVEWGTSGRYTGVLFF. The DNA for the CDR3 is TGCAGCGTTGAGTGGGGGACTAGCGGGAGGTACACCGGGGTGCTGTTTTTT. The rearrangement joins TRBV29-1 to TRBJ2-2; the match to TRBD2 covers 15 bases. This CDR3 is built from 17 residues. Germline assignment: CDR1 SQVTM and CDR2 ANQGSEA.

This clonotype was recorded many times. The chain carries TRBV5-1 and TRBJ1-2; D not certain. The germline V and J ends were trimmed by 2 bases and 6 bases, with 11 bases remaining between them. This CDR3 is 13 amino acids long. The V gene's germline CDR1 is SGHRS and CDR2 YFSETQ. In DNA, the CDR3 is TGCGCCAGCAGCTTCTATGCCGGAGATGGCTACACCTTC. Its protein product is CASSFYAGDGYTF.

This clonotype was observed at least ten times. This chain uses TRBV7-9 with TRBJ2-6, with 13 bases fitting TRBD2. This CDR3 spans 17 amino acids. Germline V gene lookup returns CDR1 SEHNR and CDR2 FQNEAQ (reference sequence). V lost 6 bases, J lost 2 bases, and 4 bases stayed unmatched. This CDR3 is CASSETSGRPGANVLTF. DNA of the CDR3: TGTGCCAGCAGTGAGACTAGCGGGAGGCCTGGGGCCAACGTCCTGACTTTC.

This clonotype turned up a few times. The J gene is TRBJ2-1, the V gene TRBV6-2 or TRBV6-3, with D tentatively TRBD2 (6 bases). With 7 bases removed from V and 6 bases from J, the gap between germline ends came to 19 bases. From germline, CDR1 is MNHEY and CDR2 SVGEGT. This CDR3 spans 15 amino acids. Here the CDR3 reads CASILNPGLRNEQFF. The CDR3 DNA follows: TGTGCCAGCATCTTAAACCCGGGACTCCGCAATGAGCAGTTCTTC.

This clonotype appeared a few times. The chain combines TRBV7-6 with TRBJ2-7; 9 positions match TRBD1. J was trimmed by 5 bases and V by 5 bases; bases with no gene match: 10. CDR3 length equals 15 residues. CDR1 is SGHVS and CDR2 is FNYEAQ in the germline V gene. The CDR3 reads CASSPFGQGYDEQYF. The CDR3 DNA follows: TGTGCCAGCAGCCCCTTTGGACAGGGGTACGACGAGCAGTACTTC.

A word on this clonotype: One end of the junction is discordant with germline, which a read error may explain. The chain joins TRBV5-6 to TRBJ2-3, with TRBD1 matching 10 bases. Germline V gene lookup returns CDR1 SGHDT and CDR2 YYEEEE. There are 13 residues in the CDR3. This chain's CDR3 is CASSLGGQGDSNF. In nucleotides, the CDR3 is TGTGCCAGCAGCTTGGGTGGACAGGGGGACTCCAATTTT.

The chain recombines TRBV7-2 with TRBJ2-1; no clear D gene. This CDR3 spans 15 amino acids. Germline V CDR1 and CDR2: SGHTA, FQGNSA. Between the trimmed V and J ends, which lost 1 base and 7 bases, there was a span of 14 bases. CDR3 nucleotides: TGTGCCAGCAGCTTAGTAGGCAGTCGCTTGAATGAGCAGTTCTTC. Translation gives CASSLVGSRLNEQFF.

The chain is built from TRBV24-1 and TRBJ2-2, with D unclear. The germline CDR1 and CDR2 sequences are KGHDR and SFDVKD. This CDR3 has 15 residues. Deletions cut 4 bases from V and 7 bases from J, with 15 bases between. In DNA form, the CDR3 reads TGTGCCACCAGTGACAATAATGAAGGGATCGGGGAGCTGTTTTTT. Its protein product is CATSDNNEGIGELFF.

Only a few counts were recorded for this clonotype. The chain links TRBV6-2 or TRBV6-3 to TRBJ2-1, with 9 bases fitting TRBD1. CDR1 and CDR2 from the germline V gene are MNHEY and SVGEGT. The CDR3 covers 15 residues. Unmatched junction bases numbered 9, after V lost 6 bases and J lost 6 bases. CDR3 DNA: TGTGCCAGCAGCTCCGGGACAGGGTTTATCAATGAGCAGTTCTTC. Translation gives CASSSGTGFINEQFF.

This clonotype was observed a handful of times. The chain uses TRBV11-2 and TRBJ2-7; D call uncertain. V lost 1 base, J lost 1 base, and 14 bases lay in between. CDR3 size: 16 residues. Germline CDR1 and CDR2: SGHAT and FQNNGV. The CDR3 DNA sequence: TGTGCCAGCAGCTTAGTCTCTCGAGGCAGATCCTACGAGCAGTACTTC. Translating it yields CASSLVSRGRSYEQYF. The entire variable domain, with the rest obtained from reference TRBV11-2 and TRBJ2-7, is as follows: EAGVAQSPRYKIIEKRQSVAFWCNPISGHATLYWYQQILGQGPKLLIQFQNNGVVDDSQLPKDRFSAERLKGVDSTLKIQPAKLEDSAVYLCASSLVSRGRSYEQYFGPGTRLTVT.

The V and J genes are TRBV4-1 and TRBJ2-7, with D tentatively TRBD2 (6 bases). V was shortened by 1 base and J by 2 bases, with 15 bases between the two germline ends. The CDR3 sequence is 16 residues long. Germline CDR1 is MGHRA and CDR2 is YSYEKL. CDR3 DNA sequence: TGCGCCAGCAGCCAAGTGTCGGGACTGGCAGCCTACGAGCAGTACTTC. This translates into CASSQVSGLAAYEQYF.

This clonotype was counted a few times. V gene TRBV6-5 combines with J gene TRBJ2-3, with 11 bases lining up with TRBD2. Trimming removed 2 bases from V and 3 bases from J; junction bases left unmatched: 16. CDR3 size: 20 residues. Germline V CDR1 and CDR2: MNHEY, SVGAGI. The CDR3 here is CASSYTLGTSGTGWTDTQYF. CDR3 bases: TGTGCCAGCAGTTACACATTGGGGACTAGCGGCACAGGGTGGACAGATACGCAGTATTTT.

This clonotype was counted at least ten times. The chain links TRBV24-1 to TRBJ2-2; D might be TRBD2 (5 bases). V dropped 5 bases and J dropped 3 bases, with 12 bases sitting between them. The CDR3 is made up of 15 amino acids. Germline V CDR1 and CDR2: KGHDR, SFDVKD. The CDR3 here is CATSGIVEDTGELFF. The CDR3 DNA is TGTGCCACCAGTGGGATAGTGGAGGACACCGGGGAGCTGTTTTTT.